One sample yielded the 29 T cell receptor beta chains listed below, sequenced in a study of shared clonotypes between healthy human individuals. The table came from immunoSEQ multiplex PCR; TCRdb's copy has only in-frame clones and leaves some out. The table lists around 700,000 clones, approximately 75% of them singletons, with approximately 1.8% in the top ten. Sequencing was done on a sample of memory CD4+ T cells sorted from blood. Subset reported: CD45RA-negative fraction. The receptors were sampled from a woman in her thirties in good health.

The CDR3 reads CSVRVVLDNEQFF. CDR3 bases: TGCAGCGTTCGGGTGGTTCTGGACAATGAGCAGTTCTTC. This rearrangement joins TRBV29-1 to TRBJ2-1; unclear D gene. V gave up 5 bases and J gave up 5 bases, with 13 bases separating them. The CDR3 loop spans 13 amino acids. The germline V gene has CDR1 SQVTM and CDR2 ANQGSEA.

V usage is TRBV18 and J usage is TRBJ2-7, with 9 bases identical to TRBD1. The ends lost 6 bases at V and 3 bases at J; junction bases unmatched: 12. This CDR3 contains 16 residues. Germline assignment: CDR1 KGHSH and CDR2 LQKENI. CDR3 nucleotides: TGTGCCAGCTCCCCATTGACCGGGACAGGGAGCTACGAGCAGTACTTC. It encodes CASSPLTGTGSYEQYF. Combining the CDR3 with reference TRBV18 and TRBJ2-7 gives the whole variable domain NAGVMQNPRHLVRRRGQEARLRCSPMKGHSHVYWYRQLPEEGLKFMVYLQKENIIDESGMPKERFSAEFPKEGPSILRIQQVVRGDSAAYFCASSPLTGTGSYEQYFGPGTRLTVT.

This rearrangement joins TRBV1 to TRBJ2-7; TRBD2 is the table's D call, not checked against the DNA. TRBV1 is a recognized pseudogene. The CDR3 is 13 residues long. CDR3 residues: CTSTRGISYEQYF. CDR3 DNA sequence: TGCACCAGCACCCGGGGGATCTCCTACGAGCAGTACTTC.

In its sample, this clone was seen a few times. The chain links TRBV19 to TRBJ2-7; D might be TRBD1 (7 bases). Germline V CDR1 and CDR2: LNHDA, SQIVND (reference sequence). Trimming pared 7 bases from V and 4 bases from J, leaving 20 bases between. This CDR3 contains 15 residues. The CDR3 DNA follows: TGTGCCAGTAACTCCGGAGGGGCAGGGGGGTACGAGCAGTACTTC. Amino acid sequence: CASNSGGAGGYEQYF.

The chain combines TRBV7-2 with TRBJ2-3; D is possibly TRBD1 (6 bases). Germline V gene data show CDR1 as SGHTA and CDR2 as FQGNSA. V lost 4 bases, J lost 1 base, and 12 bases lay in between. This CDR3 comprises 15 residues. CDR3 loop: CASSSQGMGTDTQYF. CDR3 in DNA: TGTGCCAGCAGCTCCCAGGGGATGGGCACAGATACGCAGTATTTT. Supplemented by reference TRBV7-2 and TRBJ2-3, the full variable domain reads GAGVSQSPSNKVTEKGKDVELRCDPISGHTALYWYRQSLGQGLEFLIYFQGNSAPDKSGLPSDRFSAERTGGSVSTLTIQRTQQEDSAVYLCASSSQGMGTDTQYFGPGTRLTVL.

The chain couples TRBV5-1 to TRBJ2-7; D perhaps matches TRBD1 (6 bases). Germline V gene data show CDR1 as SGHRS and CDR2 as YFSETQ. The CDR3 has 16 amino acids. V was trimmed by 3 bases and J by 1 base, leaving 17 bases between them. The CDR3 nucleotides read TGCGCCAGCAGCTCCGTGGCCAGGGGCTCATCCTACGAGCAGTACTTC. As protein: CASSSVARGSSYEQYF. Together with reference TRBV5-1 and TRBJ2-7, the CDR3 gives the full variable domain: KAGVTQTPRYLIKTRGQQVTLSCSPISGHRSVSWYQQTPGQGLQFLFEYFSETQRNKGNFPGRFSGRQFSNSRSEMNVSTLELGDSALYLCASSSVARGSSYEQYFGPGTRLTVT.

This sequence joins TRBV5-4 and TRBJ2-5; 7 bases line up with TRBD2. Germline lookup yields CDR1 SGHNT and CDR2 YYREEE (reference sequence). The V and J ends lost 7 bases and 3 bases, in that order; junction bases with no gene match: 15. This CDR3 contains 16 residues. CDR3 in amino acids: CASRSTIGLGKETQYF. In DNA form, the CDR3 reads TGTGCCAGCCGTTCGACTATTGGACTAGGAAAAGAGACCCAGTACTTC.

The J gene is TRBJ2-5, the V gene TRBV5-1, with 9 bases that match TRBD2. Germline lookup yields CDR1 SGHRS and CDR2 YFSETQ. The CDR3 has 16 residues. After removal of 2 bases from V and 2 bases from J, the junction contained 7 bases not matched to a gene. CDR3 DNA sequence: TGCGCCAGCAGCTTTCCGGCGGGAGGGCGACAAGAGACCCAGTACTTC. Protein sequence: CASSFPAGGRQETQYF.

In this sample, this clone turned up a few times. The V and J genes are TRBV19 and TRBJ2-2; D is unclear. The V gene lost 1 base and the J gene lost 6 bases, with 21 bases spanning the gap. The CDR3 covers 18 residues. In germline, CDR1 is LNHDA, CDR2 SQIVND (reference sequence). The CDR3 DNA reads TGTGCCAGTAGTATAGGGCCGGTGGACCGCACAGCCGCCGGGGAGCTGTTTTTT. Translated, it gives CASSIGPVDRTAAGELFF.

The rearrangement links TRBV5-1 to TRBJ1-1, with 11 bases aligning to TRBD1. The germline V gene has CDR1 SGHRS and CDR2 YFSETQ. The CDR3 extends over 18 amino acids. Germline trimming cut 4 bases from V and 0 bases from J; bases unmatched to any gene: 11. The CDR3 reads CASSPGTGGFTLNTEAFF. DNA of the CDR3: TGCGCCAGCAGCCCTGGGACAGGGGGGTTTACTTTGAACACTGAAGCTTTCTTT.

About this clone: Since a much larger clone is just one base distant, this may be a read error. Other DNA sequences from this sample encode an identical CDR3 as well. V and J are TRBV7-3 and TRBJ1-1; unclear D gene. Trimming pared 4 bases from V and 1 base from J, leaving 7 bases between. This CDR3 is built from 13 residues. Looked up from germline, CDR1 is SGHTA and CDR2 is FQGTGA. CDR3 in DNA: TGTGCCAGCAGCTCACAACGGAACACTGAAGCTTTCTTT. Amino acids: CASSSQRNTEAFF.

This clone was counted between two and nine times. The CDR3 DNA reads TGTGCCAGCAGTTACTCGCCGGAGACCTATGGCTACACCTTC. Its translation: CASSYSPETYGYTF. The V gene is TRBV6-5, the J gene TRBJ1-2; D remains ambiguous. The CDR3 totals 14 residues. With 0 bases removed from V and 4 bases from J, the gap between germline ends came to 9 bases. Germline CDR1 is MNHEY and CDR2 is SVGAGI.

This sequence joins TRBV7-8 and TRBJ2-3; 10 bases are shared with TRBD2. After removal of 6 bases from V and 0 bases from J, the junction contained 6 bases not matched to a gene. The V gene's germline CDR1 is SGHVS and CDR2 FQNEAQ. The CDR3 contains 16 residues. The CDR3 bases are TGTGCCAGCAGAGACCGGACTAGCGGAAGCACAGATACGCAGTATTTT. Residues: CASRDRTSGSTDTQYF.

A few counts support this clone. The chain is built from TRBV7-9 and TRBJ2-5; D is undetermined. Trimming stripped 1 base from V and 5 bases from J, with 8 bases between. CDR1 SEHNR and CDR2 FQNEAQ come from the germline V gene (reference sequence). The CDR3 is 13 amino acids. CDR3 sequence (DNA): TGTGCCAGCAGCTTAGAGGGCATGGAGACCCAGTACTTC. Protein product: CASSLEGMETQYF. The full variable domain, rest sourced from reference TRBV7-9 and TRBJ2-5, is DTGVSQNPRHKITKRGQNVTFRCDPISEHNRLYWYRQTLGQGPEFLTYFQNEAQLEKSRLLSDRFSAERPKGSFSTLEIQRTEQGDSAMYLCASSLEGMETQYFGPGTRLLVL.

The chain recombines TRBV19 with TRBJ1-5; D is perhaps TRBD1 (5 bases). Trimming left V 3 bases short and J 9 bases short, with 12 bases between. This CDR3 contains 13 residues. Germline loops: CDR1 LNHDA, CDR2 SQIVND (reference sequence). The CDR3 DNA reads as TGTGCCAGTAGTATCTCCAGGGAAGGGCCCCAGCATTTT. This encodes CASSISREGPQHF.

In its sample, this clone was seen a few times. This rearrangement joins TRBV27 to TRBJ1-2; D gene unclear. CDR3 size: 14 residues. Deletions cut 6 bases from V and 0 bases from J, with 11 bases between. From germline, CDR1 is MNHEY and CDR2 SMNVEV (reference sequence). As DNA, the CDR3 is TGTGCCAGCAGAAGGCAGGAAACTAACTATGGCTACACCTTC. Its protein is CASRRQETNYGYTF.

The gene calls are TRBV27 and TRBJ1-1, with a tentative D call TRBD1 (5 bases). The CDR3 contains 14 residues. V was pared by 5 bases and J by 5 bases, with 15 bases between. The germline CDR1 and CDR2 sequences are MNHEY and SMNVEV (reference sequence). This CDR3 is CASSQAFGATEAFF. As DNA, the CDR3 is TGTGCCAGCAGTCAGGCTTTTGGGGCGACTGAAGCTTTCTTT.

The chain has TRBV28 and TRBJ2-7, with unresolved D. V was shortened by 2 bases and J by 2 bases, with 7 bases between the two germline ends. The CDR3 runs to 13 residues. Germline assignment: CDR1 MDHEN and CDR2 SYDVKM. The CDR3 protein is CASSLGYPYEQYF. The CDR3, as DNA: TGTGCCAGCAGTTTAGGTTACCCCTACGAGCAGTACTTC.

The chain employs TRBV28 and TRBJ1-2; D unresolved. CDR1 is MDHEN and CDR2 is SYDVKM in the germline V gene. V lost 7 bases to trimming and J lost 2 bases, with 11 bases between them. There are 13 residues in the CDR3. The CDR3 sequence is CASMTTRNYGYTF. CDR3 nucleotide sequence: TGTGCCAGCATGACAACCCGAAACTATGGCTACACCTTC.

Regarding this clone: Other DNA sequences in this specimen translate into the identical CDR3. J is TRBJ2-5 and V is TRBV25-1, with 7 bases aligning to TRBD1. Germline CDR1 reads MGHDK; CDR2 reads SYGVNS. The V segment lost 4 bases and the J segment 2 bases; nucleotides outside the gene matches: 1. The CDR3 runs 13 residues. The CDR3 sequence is CASSGQGQETQYF. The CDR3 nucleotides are TGTGCCAGCAGTGGACAGGGTCAAGAGACCCAGTACTTC. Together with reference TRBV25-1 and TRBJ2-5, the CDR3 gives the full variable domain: EADIYQTPRYLVIGTGKKITLECSQTMGHDKMYWYQQDPGMELHLIHYSYGVNSTEKGDLSSESTVSRIRTEHFPLTLESARPSHTSQYLCASSGQGQETQYFGPGTRLLVL.

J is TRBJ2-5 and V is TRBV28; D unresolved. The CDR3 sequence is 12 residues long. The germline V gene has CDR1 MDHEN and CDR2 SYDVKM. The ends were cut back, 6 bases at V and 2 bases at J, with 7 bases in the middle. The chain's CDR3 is CASRQPQETQYF. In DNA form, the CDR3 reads TGTGCCAGCAGACAACCTCAAGAGACCCAGTACTTC. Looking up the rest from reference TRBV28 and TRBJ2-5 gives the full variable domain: DVKVTQSSRYLVKRTGEKVFLECVQDMDHENMFWYRQDPGLGLRLIYFSYDVKMKEKGDIPEGYSVSREKKERFSLILESASTNQTSMYLCASRQPQETQYFGPGTRLLVL.

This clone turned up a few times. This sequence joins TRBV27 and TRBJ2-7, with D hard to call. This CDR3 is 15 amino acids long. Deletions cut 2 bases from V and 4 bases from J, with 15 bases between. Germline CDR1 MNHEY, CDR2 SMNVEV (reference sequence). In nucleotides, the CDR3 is TGTGCCAGCAGTTTAGGGTCCACCCTCCTATACGAGCAGTACTTC. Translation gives CASSLGSTLLYEQYF.

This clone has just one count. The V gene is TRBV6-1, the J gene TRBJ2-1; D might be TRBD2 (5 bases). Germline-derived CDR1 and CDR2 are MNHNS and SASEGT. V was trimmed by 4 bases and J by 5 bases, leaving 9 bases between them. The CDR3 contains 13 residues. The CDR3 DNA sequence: TGTGCCAGCAGTGCTCAGCGGCACAATGAGCAGTTCTTC. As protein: CASSAQRHNEQFF.

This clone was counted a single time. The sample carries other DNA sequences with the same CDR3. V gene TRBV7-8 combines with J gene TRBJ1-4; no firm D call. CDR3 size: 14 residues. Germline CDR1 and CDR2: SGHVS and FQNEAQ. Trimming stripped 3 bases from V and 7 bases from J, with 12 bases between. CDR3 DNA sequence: TGTGCCAGCAGCTTGTACGGCGGCGGTGAAAAACTGTTTTTT. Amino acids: CASSLYGGGEKLFF.

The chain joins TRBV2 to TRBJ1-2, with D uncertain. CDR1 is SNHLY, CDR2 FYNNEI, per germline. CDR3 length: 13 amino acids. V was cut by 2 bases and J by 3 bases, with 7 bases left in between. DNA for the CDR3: TGTGCCAGCAGTGAACTATTTGACTATGGCTACACCTTC. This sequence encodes CASSELFDYGYTF.

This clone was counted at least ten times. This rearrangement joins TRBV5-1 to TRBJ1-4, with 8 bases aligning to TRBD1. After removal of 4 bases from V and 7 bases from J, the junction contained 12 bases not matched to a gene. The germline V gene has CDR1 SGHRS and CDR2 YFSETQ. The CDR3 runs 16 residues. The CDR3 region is CASSNRGLELSEKLFF. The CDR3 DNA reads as TGCGCCAGCAGCAACAGGGGGTTAGAATTGAGTGAAAAACTGTTTTTT.

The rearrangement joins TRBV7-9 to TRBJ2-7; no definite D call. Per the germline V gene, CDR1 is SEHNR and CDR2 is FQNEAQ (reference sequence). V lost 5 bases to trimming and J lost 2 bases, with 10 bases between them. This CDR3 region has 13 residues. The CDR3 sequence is CASSRRVPYEQYF. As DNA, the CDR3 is TGTGCCAGCAGCCGACGGGTACCCTACGAGCAGTACTTC.

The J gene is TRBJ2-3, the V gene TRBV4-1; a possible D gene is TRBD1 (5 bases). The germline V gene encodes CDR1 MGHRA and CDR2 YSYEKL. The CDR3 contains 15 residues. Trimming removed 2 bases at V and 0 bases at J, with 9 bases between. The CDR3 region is CASSQKTGSTDTQYF. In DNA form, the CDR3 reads TGCGCCAGCAGCCAAAAAACAGGAAGCACAGATACGCAGTATTTT.

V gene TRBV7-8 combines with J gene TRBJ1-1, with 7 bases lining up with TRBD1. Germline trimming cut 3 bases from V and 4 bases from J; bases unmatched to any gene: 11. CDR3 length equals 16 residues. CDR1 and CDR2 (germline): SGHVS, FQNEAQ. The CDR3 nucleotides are TGTGCCAGCAGCTTTCGGGGCCCCCAGGGGGGCACTGAAGCTTTCTTT. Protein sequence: CASSFRGPQGGTEAFF.